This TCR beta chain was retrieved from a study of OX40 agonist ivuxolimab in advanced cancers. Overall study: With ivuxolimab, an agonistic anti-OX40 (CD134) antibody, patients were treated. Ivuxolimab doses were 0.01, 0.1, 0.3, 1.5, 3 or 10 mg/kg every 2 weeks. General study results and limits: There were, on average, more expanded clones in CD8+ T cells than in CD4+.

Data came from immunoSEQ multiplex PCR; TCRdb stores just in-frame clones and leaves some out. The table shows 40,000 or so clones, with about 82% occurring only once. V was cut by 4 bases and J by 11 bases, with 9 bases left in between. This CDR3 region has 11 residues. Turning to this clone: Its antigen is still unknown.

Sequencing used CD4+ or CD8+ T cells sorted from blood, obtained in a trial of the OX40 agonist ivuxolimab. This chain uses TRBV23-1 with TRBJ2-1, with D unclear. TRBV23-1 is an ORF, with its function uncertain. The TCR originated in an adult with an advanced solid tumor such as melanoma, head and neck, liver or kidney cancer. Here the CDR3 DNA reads TGCGCCAGCAGTCCCCCCCAGCAGCAGTTCTTC. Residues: CASSPPQQQFF.